The 22 T cell receptor beta chains listed next were all sequenced from one sample in a study of blood T cell repertoires in COVID-19. Profiling relied on immunoSEQ multiplex PCR, and the TCRdb table lists in-frame clones only, not all of them. The data show about 190,000 clones, with about 80% seen just once and 26% held by the top ten. Sequenced material: peripheral blood. The receptors stem from a woman in her seventies with acute or convalescent COVID-19.

The chain recombines TRBV7-9 with TRBJ1-1, with D tentatively TRBD1 (6 bases). The germline V and J ends were trimmed by 6 bases and 3 bases, with 17 bases remaining between them. This CDR3 is 15 amino acids long. Germline V CDR1 and CDR2: SEHNR, FQNEAQ (reference sequence). For the CDR3, the DNA is TGTGCCAGCAGGCCGAACAGGGAATTGCACACTGAAGCTTTCTTT. The encoded protein is CASRPNRELHTEAFF.

The CDR3 sequence is CSVELNEKLFF. CDR3 DNA: TGCAGCGTTGAACTTAATGAAAAACTGTTTTTT. V is TRBV29-1 and J is TRBJ1-4; D uncertain. This CDR3 region has 11 residues. The germline gives CDR1 SQVTM, CDR2 ANQGSEA. Trimming took off 2 bases at V and 4 bases at J, with 2 bases between the two ends.

The chain joins TRBV6-5 to TRBJ1-2, with D possibly being TRBD1 (5 bases). Trimming removed 7 bases at V and 4 bases at J, with 19 bases between. Germline V gene data show CDR1 as MNHEY and CDR2 as SVGAGI. CDR3 size: 15 residues. This chain's CDR3 is CASKRDPQAPYGYTF. CDR3 DNA sequence: TGTGCCAGCAAAAGAGACCCACAGGCCCCCTATGGCTACACCTTC.

CDR3 amino acids: CASSLGGTAGTTDNEQFF. CDR3 nucleotides: TGCGCCAGCAGCTTGGGAGGGACGGCCGGGACTACCGACAATGAGCAGTTCTTC. V usage is TRBV5-1 and J usage is TRBJ2-1, with 7 bases lining up with TRBD2. Germline V gene data show CDR1 as SGHRS and CDR2 as YFSETQ. This CDR3 contains 18 residues. Trimming at V came to 0 bases and at J to 5 bases, leaving 14 bases not matched to a gene.

The genes are TRBV2 and TRBJ2-7, with a possible D match to TRBD2 (6 bases). The CDR3 runs to 13 residues. Germline loops: CDR1 SNHLY, CDR2 FYNNEI. V dropped 7 bases and J dropped 9 bases, with 19 bases sitting between them. The CDR3 is CASKVEAGRGQYF. The CDR3 nucleotides are TGTGCCAGCAAAGTGGAGGCGGGGCGGGGGCAGTACTTC. The full variable domain, with the rest looked up from reference TRBV2 and TRBJ2-7, is EPEVTQTPSHQVTQMGQEVILRCVPISNHLYFYWYRQILGQKVEFLVSFYNNEISEKSEIFDDQFSVERPDGSNFTLKIRSTKLEDSAMYFCASKVEAGRGQYFGPGTRLTVT.

Written as DNA, the CDR3 is TGCGCCAGCAGCTTGGTTGGAGACTATGGCTACACCTTC. It is translated as CASSLVGDYGYTF. The V and J genes are TRBV5-1 and TRBJ1-2; D not certain. The length of the CDR3 is 13 residues. Trimming stripped 0 bases from V and 3 bases from J, with 6 bases between. The germline V gene encodes CDR1 SGHRS and CDR2 YFSETQ.

V and J are TRBV7-9 and TRBJ1-1; no clear D. The CDR3 sequence is 14 residues long. The V end lost 1 base, the J end lost 5 bases, and 11 bases lay between the germline ends. CDR1 and CDR2 (germline): SEHNR, FQNEAQ (reference sequence). The CDR3 DNA reads as TGTGCCAGCAGCTTAGTTTCGGCCGGGACTGAAGCTTTCTTT. As protein: CASSLVSAGTEAFF.

The rearrangement uses TRBV6-5 and TRBJ1-2; the D gene is possibly TRBD1 (5 bases). Trimming cost V 4 bases and J 8 bases, with 8 bases left between them. The CDR3 consists of 11 residues. Per germline, CDR1 MNHEY and CDR2 SVGAGI. Written as DNA, the CDR3 is TGTGCCAGCAGTTCTCAGGGAGGCTACACCTTC. Translated: CASSSQGGYTF.

J is TRBJ2-5 and V is TRBV5-6, with TRBD2 as a possible D gene (5 bases). CDR1 is SGHDT, CDR2 YYEEEE, per germline. V was pared by 0 bases and J by 5 bases, with 8 bases between. The CDR3 loop spans 13 amino acids. CDR3: CASSLGRRETQYF. In nucleotides, the CDR3 is TGTGCCAGCAGCTTGGGACGGAGGGAGACCCAGTACTTC.

The chain couples TRBV14 to TRBJ2-7, with TRBD2 identical over 8 bases. The junction had 20 bases not matched to a gene; V was cut back by 2 bases and J by 5 bases. From germline, CDR1 is SGHDN and CDR2 FVKESK. The CDR3 totals 19 residues. CDR3 sequence reads: CASSQYSLGISGRGHEQYF. CDR3 coding DNA: TGTGCCAGCAGCCAATATTCCCTAGGGATAAGCGGGAGAGGGCACGAGCAGTACTTC.

The V gene is TRBV3-1 (or the pseudogene TRBV3-2), the J gene TRBJ1-4; no clear D gene. Trimming pared 1 base from V and 4 bases from J, leaving 7 bases between. This CDR3 has 14 amino acids. CDR1 is LGHDT and CDR2 is YNNKEL in the germline V gene (reference sequence). The CDR3: CASSQGQNNEKLFF. Here the CDR3 DNA reads TGTGCCAGCAGCCAAGGGCAGAATAATGAAAAACTGTTTTTT.

This chain joins TRBV29-1 and TRBJ1-1; D is possibly TRBD1 (5 bases). Germline CDR1 is SQVTM and CDR2 is ANQGSEA. This CDR3 is 13 amino acids long. Between the trimmed V and J ends, which lost 3 bases and 4 bases, there was a span of 12 bases. This CDR3 is CSVDVVGGTEAFF. In DNA, the CDR3 is TGCAGCGTTGACGTCGTGGGGGGCACTGAAGCTTTCTTT. Drawing the rest from reference TRBV29-1 and TRBJ1-1, the complete variable domain is SAVISQKPSRDICQRGTSLTIQCQVDSQVTMMFWYRQQPGQSLTLIATANQGSEATYESGFVIDKFPISRPNLTFSTLTVSNMSPEDSSIYLCSVDVVGGTEAFFGQGTRLTVV.

CDR3 protein: CATASGTADRYTF. The CDR3 nucleotides are TGTGCCACCGCCTCGGGGACAGCCGATCGCTACACCTTC. The chain links TRBV19 to TRBJ1-2; TRBD1 matches 7 bases. Germline loops: CDR1 LNHDA, CDR2 SQIVND (reference sequence). The CDR3 sequence is 13 residues long. V lost 10 bases and J lost 9; bases outside the gene matches: 14.

The chain uses TRBV19 and TRBJ2-1, with D hard to call. The V gene lost 4 bases and the J gene lost 2 bases, with 6 bases spanning the gap. From germline, CDR1 is LNHDA and CDR2 SQIVND (reference sequence). The CDR3 spans 13 residues. The CDR3 reads CASSTHTYNEQFF. CDR3 in DNA: TGTGCCAGTAGTACACACACCTACAATGAGCAGTTCTTC.

The chain carries TRBV9 and TRBJ2-2; D possibly corresponds to TRBD1 (5 bases). CDR1 and CDR2 from the germline V gene are SGDLS and YYNGEE. The CDR3 is 15 residues long. V gave up 1 base and J gave up 6 bases, with 13 bases separating them. CDR3 region: CASSVRQGTPGELFF. The CDR3 bases are TGTGCCAGCAGCGTACGGCAGGGAACCCCCGGGGAGCTGTTTTTT.

The rearrangement links TRBV19 to TRBJ1-1; D call uncertain. V lost 7 bases, J lost 2 bases, and 8 bases lay in between. This CDR3 has 12 residues. Germline lookup yields CDR1 LNHDA and CDR2 SQIVND (reference sequence). CDR3 nucleotide sequence: TGTGCCAGTATGACGGGTAACACTGAAGCTTTCTTT. This codes for CASMTGNTEAFF.

This clone was counted only a few times. J is TRBJ1-5 and V is TRBV30, with D tentatively TRBD1 (6 bases). This CDR3 contains 16 residues. Per germline, CDR1 GTSNPN and CDR2 SVGIG (reference sequence). The V end was cut by 5 bases, the J end by 1 base, with 18 bases between. The CDR3 sequence: CAWGPLQGLSNQPQHF. In DNA form, the CDR3 reads TGTGCCTGGGGGCCCCTGCAGGGGTTGAGCAATCAGCCCCAGCATTTT.

The rearrangement joins TRBV14 to TRBJ1-2, with TRBD1 matching 9 bases. The CDR3 extends over 15 amino acids. The germline CDR1 and CDR2 sequences are SGHDN and FVKESK. The trim removed 0 bases at V and 7 bases at J, leaving 6 bases unmatched. CDR3: CASSQERDRDFGYTF. The CDR3 DNA reads as TGTGCCAGCAGCCAAGAACGGGACAGGGATTTTGGCTACACCTTC.

Only a few counts were recorded for this clone. Written as DNA, the CDR3 is TGTGCCAGCAGCTTATTAGCGGGAAAGTCTTACGAGCAGTACTTC. Protein: CASSLLAGKSYEQYF. The chain links TRBV7-6 to TRBJ2-7; 8 positions agree with TRBD2. This CDR3 contains 15 residues. Germline CDR1 and CDR2: SGHVS and FNYEAQ. Trimming took 2 bases from V and 4 from J; bases not matched to a gene: 7.

This chain uses TRBV7-2 with TRBJ2-7, with TRBD1 matching over 7 bases. V trimming: 5 bases; J trimming: 0 bases; junction bases outside the gene matches: 4. Germline V CDR1 and CDR2: SGHTA, FQGNSA. The CDR3 is 14 amino acids. The CDR3 reads CASSMNRGSYEQYF. The CDR3 DNA sequence: TGTGCCAGCAGCATGAACAGGGGCTCCTACGAGCAGTACTTC.

The chain carries TRBV27 and TRBJ1-6; D is ambiguous. V lost 11 bases, J lost 6 bases, and 11 bases lay in between. The V gene's germline CDR1 is MNHEY and CDR2 SMNVEV (reference sequence). The CDR3 loop spans 12 amino acids. The CDR3 is CASKSVNSPLHF. CDR3 bases: TGTGCCTCGAAGTCGGTTAATTCACCCCTCCACTTT.

The DNA of the CDR3 is TGTGCCAGCAGCTTAGGGACTCGAACCCCCACGTACGAGCAGTACTTC. This gives the protein CASSLGTRTPTYEQYF. The rearrangement uses TRBV7-8 and TRBJ2-7, with D perhaps TRBD2 (5 bases). The ends were cut back, 1 base at V and 4 bases at J, with 17 bases in the middle. Germline loops: CDR1 SGHVS, CDR2 FQNEAQ. The CDR3 is 16 amino acids.